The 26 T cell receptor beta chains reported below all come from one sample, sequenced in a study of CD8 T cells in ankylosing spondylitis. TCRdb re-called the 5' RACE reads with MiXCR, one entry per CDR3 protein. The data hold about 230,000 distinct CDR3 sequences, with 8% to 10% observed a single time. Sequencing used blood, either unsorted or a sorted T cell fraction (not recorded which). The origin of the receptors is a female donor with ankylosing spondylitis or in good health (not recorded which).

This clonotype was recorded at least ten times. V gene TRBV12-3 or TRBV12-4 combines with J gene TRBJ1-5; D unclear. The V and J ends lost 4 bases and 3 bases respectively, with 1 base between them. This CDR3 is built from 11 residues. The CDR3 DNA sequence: TGTGCCAGCAGTTACAATCAGCCCCAGCATTTT. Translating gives CASSYNQPQHF.

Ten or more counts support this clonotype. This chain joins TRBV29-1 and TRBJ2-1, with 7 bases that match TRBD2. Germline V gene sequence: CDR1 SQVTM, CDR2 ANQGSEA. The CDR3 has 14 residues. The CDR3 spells CSLSPLAGSNEQFF. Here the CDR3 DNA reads TGCAGTTTATCCCCTTTAGCGGGTTCCAATGAGCAGTTCTTC.

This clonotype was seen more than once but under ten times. For the CDR3, the DNA is TGTGCCAGCAGCTCCCGGACTAGCGTATACAATGAGCAGTTCTTC. Its protein product is CASSSRTSVYNEQFF. The chain has TRBV7-2 and TRBJ2-1; 9 bases align to TRBD2. The V and J ends lost 4 bases and 4 bases, in that order; junction bases with no gene match: 5. Germline CDR1 SGHTA, CDR2 FQGNSA. The length of the CDR3 is 15 residues.

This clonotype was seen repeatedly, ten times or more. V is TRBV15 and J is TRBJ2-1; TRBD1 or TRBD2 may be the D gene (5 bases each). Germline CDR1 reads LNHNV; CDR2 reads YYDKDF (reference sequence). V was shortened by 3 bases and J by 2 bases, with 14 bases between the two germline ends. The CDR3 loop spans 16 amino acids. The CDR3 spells CATSRGTGPTYNEQFF. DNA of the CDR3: TGTGCCACCAGCAGGGGAACGGGACCAACCTACAATGAGCAGTTCTTC.

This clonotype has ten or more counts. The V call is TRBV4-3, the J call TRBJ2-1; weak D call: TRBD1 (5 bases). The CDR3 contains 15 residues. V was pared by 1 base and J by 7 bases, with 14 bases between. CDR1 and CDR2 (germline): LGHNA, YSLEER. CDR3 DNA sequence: TGCGCCAGCAGCCAAGGGTTGGACACTATTAATGAGCAGTTCTTC. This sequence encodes CASSQGLDTINEQFF.

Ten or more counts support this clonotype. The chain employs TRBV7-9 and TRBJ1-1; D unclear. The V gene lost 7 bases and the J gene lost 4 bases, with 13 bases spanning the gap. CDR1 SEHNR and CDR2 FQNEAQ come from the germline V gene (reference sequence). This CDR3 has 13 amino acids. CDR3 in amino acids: CASIWGESTEAFF. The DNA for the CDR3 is TGTGCCAGCATATGGGGTGAGAGCACTGAAGCTTTCTTT.

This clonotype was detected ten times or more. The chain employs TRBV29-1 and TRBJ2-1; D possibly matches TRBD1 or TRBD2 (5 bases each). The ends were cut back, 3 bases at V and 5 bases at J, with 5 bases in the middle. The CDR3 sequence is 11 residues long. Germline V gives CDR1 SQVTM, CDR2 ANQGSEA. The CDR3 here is CSVEGDNEQFF. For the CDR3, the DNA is TGCAGCGTTGAGGGGGACAATGAGCAGTTCTTC.

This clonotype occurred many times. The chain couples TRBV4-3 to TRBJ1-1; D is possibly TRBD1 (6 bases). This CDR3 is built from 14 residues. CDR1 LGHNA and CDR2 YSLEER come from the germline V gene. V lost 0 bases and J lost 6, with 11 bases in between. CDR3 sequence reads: CASSQEAGAAEAFF. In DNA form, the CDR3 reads TGCGCCAGCAGCCAAGAGGCGGGGGCGGCTGAAGCTTTCTTT.

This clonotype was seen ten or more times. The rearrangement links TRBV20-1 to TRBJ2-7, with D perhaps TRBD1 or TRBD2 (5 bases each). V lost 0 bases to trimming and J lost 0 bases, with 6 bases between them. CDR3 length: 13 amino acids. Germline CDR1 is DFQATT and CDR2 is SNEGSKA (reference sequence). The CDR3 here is CSARERGSYEQYF. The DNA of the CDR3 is TGCAGTGCTAGAGAGAGGGGCTCCTACGAGCAGTACTTC.

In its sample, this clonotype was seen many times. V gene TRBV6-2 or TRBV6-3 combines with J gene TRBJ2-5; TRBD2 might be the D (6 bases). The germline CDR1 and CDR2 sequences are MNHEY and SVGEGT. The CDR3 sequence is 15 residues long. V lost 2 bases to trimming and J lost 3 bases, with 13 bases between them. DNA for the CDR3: TGTGCCAGCAGTTACGCCGGGAGAGCTGAAGAGACCCAGTACTTC. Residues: CASSYAGRAEETQYF.

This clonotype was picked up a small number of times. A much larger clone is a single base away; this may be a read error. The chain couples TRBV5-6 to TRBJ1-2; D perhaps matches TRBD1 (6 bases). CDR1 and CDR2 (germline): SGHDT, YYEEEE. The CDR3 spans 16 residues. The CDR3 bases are TGTGTCAGCAGCTTGGTGGACAGAGGCCCGTTACATGGCTACACCTTC. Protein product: CVSSLVDRGPLHGYTF.

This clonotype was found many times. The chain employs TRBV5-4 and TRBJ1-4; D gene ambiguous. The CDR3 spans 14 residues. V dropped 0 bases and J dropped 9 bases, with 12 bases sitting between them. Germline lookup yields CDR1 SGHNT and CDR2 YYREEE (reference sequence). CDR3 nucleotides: TGTGCCAGCAGCTTGGACTCCGCGCCGAAAAAACTGTTTTTT. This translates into CASSLDSAPKKLFF.

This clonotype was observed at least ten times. The DNA of the CDR3 is TGTGCCAGCAGCCCGGACTACCCTAGCTCCTACAATGAGCAGTTCTTC. Translation gives CASSPDYPSSYNEQFF. The chain has TRBV11-2 and TRBJ2-1; D possibly corresponds to TRBD2 (6 bases). V was cut by 5 bases and J by 0 bases, with 14 bases left in between. In germline, CDR1 is SGHAT, CDR2 FQNNGV. The CDR3 consists of 16 residues.

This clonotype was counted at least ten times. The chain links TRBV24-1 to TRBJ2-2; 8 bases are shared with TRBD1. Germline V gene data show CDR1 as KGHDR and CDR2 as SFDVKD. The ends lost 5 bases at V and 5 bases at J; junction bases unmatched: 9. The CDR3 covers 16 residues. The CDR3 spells CATSGGIQGATGELFF. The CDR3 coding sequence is TGTGCCACCAGTGGGGGAATCCAGGGGGCAACCGGGGAGCTGTTTTTT.

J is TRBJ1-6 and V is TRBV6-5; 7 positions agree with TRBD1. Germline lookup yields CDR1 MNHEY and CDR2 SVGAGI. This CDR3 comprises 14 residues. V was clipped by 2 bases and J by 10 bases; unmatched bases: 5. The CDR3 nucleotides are TGTGCCAGCAGTTACAACGCAGGGGGATCACCCCTCCACTTT. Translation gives CASSYNAGGSPLHF.

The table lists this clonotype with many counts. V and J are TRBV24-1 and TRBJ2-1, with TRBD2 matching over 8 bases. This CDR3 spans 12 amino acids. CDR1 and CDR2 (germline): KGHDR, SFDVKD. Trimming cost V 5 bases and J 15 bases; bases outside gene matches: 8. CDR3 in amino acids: CATSGPGLVLFF. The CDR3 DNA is TGTGCCACCAGTGGCCCGGGACTAGTCCTGTTCTTC.

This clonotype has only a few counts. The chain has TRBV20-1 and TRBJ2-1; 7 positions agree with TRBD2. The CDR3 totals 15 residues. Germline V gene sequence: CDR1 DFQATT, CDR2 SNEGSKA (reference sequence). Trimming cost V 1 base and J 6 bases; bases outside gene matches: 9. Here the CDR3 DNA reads TGCAGTGCTAGAGCCTTACTAAGGGAGGGCAATGAGCAGTTCTTC. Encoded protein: CSARALLREGNEQFF.

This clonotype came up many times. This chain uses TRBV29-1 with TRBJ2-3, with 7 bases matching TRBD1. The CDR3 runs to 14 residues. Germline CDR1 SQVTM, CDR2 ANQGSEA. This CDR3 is CSFRPGQKSYTQYF. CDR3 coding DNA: TGCAGTTTCCGTCCGGGACAGAAGTCTTATACGCAGTATTTT.

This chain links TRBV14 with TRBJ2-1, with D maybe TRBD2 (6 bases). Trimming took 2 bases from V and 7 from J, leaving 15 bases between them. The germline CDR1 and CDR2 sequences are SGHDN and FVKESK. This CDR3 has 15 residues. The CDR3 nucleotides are TGTGCCAGCAGCCAATCCCGGGACTGGACGAATGAGCAGTTCTTC. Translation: CASSQSRDWTNEQFF.

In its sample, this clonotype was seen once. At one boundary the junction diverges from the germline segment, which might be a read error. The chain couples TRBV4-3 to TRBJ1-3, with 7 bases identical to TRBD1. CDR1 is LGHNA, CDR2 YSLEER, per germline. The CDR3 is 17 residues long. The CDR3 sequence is CASSQEAGGNSGNTIHF. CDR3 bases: TGCGCCAGCAGCCAAGAGGCAGGGGGAAACTCTGGAAACACCATACATTTT.

CDR3 bases: TGTGCCAGCAGCTTAAGTCAGGGCAGCCCCTACAATGAGCAGTTCTTC. Translation gives CASSLSQGSPYNEQFF. This chain links TRBV7-2 with TRBJ2-1; a weak D match, TRBD1 (5 bases). CDR1 and CDR2 from the germline V gene are SGHTA and FQGNSA. Trimming cost V 2 bases and J 2 bases, with 13 bases left between them. This CDR3 has 16 amino acids.

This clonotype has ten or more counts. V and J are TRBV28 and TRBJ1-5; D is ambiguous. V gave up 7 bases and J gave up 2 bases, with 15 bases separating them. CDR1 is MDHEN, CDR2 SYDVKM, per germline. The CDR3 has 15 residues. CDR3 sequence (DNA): TGTGCCAGCACTTCGCGGAGTTCGGGCAATCAGCCCCAGCATTTT. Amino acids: CASTSRSSGNQPQHF.

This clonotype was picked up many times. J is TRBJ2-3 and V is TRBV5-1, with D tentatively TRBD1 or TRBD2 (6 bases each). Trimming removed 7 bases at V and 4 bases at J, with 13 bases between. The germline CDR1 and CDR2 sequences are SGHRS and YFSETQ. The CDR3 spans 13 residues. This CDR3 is CASWGALPDTQYF. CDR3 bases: TGCGCCAGCTGGGGGGCGCTCCCAGATACGCAGTATTTT.

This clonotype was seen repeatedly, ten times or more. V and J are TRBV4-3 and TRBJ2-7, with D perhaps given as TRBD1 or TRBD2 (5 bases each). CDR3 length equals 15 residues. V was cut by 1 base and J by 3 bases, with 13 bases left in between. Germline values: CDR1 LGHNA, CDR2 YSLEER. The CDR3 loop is CASSQVPGTNYEQYF. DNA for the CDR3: TGCGCCAGCAGCCAAGTTCCGGGGACCAACTACGAGCAGTACTTC.

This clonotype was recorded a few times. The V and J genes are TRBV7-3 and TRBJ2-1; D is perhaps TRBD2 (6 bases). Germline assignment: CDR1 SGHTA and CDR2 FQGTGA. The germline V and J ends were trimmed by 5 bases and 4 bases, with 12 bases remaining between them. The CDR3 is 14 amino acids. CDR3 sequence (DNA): TGTGCCAGCAGCATGACCGGGGGTTACAATGAGCAGTTCTTC. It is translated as CASSMTGGYNEQFF.

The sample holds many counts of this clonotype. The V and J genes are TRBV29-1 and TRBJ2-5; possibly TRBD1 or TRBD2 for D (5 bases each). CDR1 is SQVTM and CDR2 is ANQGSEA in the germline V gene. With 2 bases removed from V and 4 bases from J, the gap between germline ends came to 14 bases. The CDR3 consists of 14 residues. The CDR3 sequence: CSVETGRGIETQYF. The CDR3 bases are TGCAGCGTTGAAACGGGGCGAGGGATAGAGACCCAGTACTTC. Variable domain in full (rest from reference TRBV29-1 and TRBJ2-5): SAVISQKPSRDICQRGTSLTIQCQVDSQVTMMFWYRQQPGQSLTLIATANQGSEATYESGFVIDKFPISRPNLTFSTLTVSNMSPEDSSIYLCSVETGRGIETQYFGPGTRLLVL.